The 14 T cell receptor beta chains presented below share a single source sample, sequenced in a study of CD8+CD57+ T cells in acquired aplastic anemia. Profiling of TCR beta VDJ combinations and CDR3 sequences used genomic DNA as template. TCRdb ran MiXCR on the reads and lists one entry per CDR3 protein. The sample lists a few hundred thousand distinct CDR3 sequences; roughly 55% were seen once. Input material: sorted CD4+, CD8+, or CD8+CD57+ T cells (not recorded which) from PBMCs. These receptors came from a human donor in good health.

The CDR3 coding sequence is TGTGCCATCAGTGAGTCTCGGACAGGCAGTGAAAAACTGTTTTTT. Encoded protein: CAISESRTGSEKLFF. This chain joins TRBV10-3 and TRBJ1-4; 7 nucleotides match TRBD1. Germline V gives CDR1 ENHRY, CDR2 SYGVKD. This CDR3 is 15 amino acids long. The J segment lost 7 bases and the V segment lost 0 bases, leaving 5 bases of the junction unmatched.

Here the CDR3 DNA reads TGTGCCAGCAGCCAGGAGTTCGGGGGCGAGCAGTACTTC. Amino acid sequence: CASSQEFGGEQYF. V gene TRBV5-5 combines with J gene TRBJ2-7, with a tentative D call TRBD2 (6 bases). The CDR3 loop spans 13 amino acids. Trimming took 4 bases from V and 6 from J, leaving 14 bases between them. From germline, CDR1 is SGHKS and CDR2 YYEKEE (reference sequence).

This clonotype has more than one count but fewer than ten. The V and J genes are TRBV2 and TRBJ1-1, with a tentative D call TRBD1 (6 bases). Germline V CDR1 and CDR2: SNHLY, FYNNEI. CDR3 length equals 14 residues. V lost 2 bases and J 6 bases, leaving 13 bases between the germline ends. CDR3 sequence: CASSERMDSSEAFF. The DNA for the CDR3 is TGTGCCAGCAGTGAAAGGATGGACAGCTCTGAAGCTTTCTTT.

The chain uses TRBV11-3 and TRBJ2-7; a possible D gene is TRBD2 (5 bases). This CDR3 has 15 amino acids. Trimming cost V 6 bases and J 3 bases, with 18 bases left between them. The germline V gene has CDR1 SGHNT and CDR2 YENEEA. CDR3 residues: CASRTYRTGDYEQYF. The CDR3 DNA is TGTGCCAGCAGGACCTATCGGACTGGGGACTACGAGCAGTACTTC.

V gene TRBV7-9 combines with J gene TRBJ1-3; D is unresolved. Germline V lookup: CDR1 SEHNR, CDR2 FQNEAQ (reference sequence). V was clipped by 2 bases and J by 8 bases, with 7 bases between them. The CDR3 spans 12 residues. The CDR3 loop reads CASSLSVDTIYF. In DNA form, the CDR3 reads TGTGCCAGCAGCTTAAGCGTGGACACCATATATTTT.

This clonotype was seen at least ten times. The chain links TRBV7-8 to TRBJ2-1; 7 bases align to TRBD2. The length of the CDR3 is 16 residues. Looked up from germline, CDR1 is SGHVS and CDR2 is FQNEAQ. V shed 1 base, J shed 2 bases, and the junction held 5 bases outside the gene matches. The CDR3 reads CASSLGREEAYNEQFF. CDR3 sequence (DNA): TGTGCCAGCAGCTTAGGTCGGGAGGAGGCCTACAATGAGCAGTTCTTC. Based on the CDR3 plus reference TRBV7-8 and TRBJ2-1, the full variable domain is GAGVSQSPRYKVAKRGQDVALRCDPISGHVSLFWYQQALGQGPEFLTYFQNEAQLDKSGLPSDRFFAERPEGSVSTLKIQRTQQEDSAVYLCASSLGREEAYNEQFFGPGTRLTVL.

This rearrangement joins TRBV11-2 to TRBJ2-1; 9 bases align to TRBD2. V gave up 5 bases and J gave up 5 bases; unmatched junction bases: 10. CDR1 is SGHAT and CDR2 is FQNNGV in the germline V gene. The CDR3 is 16 amino acids. The CDR3 here is CASSPKTSGFNNEQFF. As DNA, the CDR3 is TGTGCCAGCAGCCCCAAAACTAGCGGGTTCAACAATGAGCAGTTCTTC.

The chain is built from TRBV2 and TRBJ1-2; D ambiguous. V was shortened by 7 bases and J by 6 bases, with 9 bases between the two germline ends. CDR3 length equals 11 residues. Germline loops: CDR1 SNHLY, CDR2 FYNNEI. CDR3 sequence (DNA): TGTGCCAGCATGGACTGGAATGGCTACACCTTC. Translated: CASMDWNGYTF.

This clonotype was recorded a few times. V gene TRBV12-3 or TRBV12-4 combines with J gene TRBJ2-1, with 12 nucleotides matching TRBD2. V dropped 5 bases and J dropped 9; count of bases not matched to a gene: 11. This CDR3 is built from 16 residues. The CDR3 coding sequence is TGTGCCAGCAGTGACGACCGACTAGCGGGAGATGGTGAGCAGTTCTTC. Its protein product is CASSDDRLAGDGEQFF.

Regarding this clonotype: At one of its ends the junction is not consistent with the germline gene, which may arise from a read error. The chain joins TRBV10-3 to TRBJ1-1; weak D call: TRBD1 (6 bases). CDR1 is ENHRY and CDR2 is SYGVKD in the germline V gene. The CDR3 covers 13 residues. CDR3 sequence reads: CASSPHSDREAFF. CDR3 DNA: TGTGCCAGCAGTCCTCATTCAGACAGGGAAGCTTTCTTT.

In DNA form, the CDR3 reads TGCAGCGCGGGGGATCCTTTAGATACGCAGTATTTT. It translates to CSAGDPLDTQYF. The chain joins TRBV29-1 to TRBJ2-3, with D possibly TRBD2 on 6 matching bases. The length of the CDR3 is 12 residues. V was clipped by 7 bases and J by 5 bases, with 13 bases between them. Germline V gene lookup returns CDR1 SQVTM and CDR2 ANQGSEA.

The chain has TRBV9 and TRBJ1-5, with D unclear. This CDR3 has 16 residues. The ends were cut back, 0 bases at V and 0 bases at J, with 10 bases in the middle. Germline V lookup: CDR1 SGDLS, CDR2 YYNGEE. The CDR3 loop is CASSVGEKGSNQPQHF. The CDR3 nucleotides are TGTGCCAGCAGCGTAGGGGAGAAGGGTAGCAATCAGCCCCAGCATTTT.

This rearrangement joins TRBV25-1 to TRBJ1-1; 7 nucleotides match TRBD1. Germline V CDR1 and CDR2: MGHDK, SYGVNS. The CDR3 is 13 residues long. J was trimmed by 5 bases and V by 6 bases; bases with no gene match: 6. The CDR3 DNA reads as TGTGCCAGCAGAGTACAGGGGAGGACTGAAGCTTTCTTT. It translates to CASRVQGRTEAFF. The whole variable domain, remainder taken from reference TRBV25-1 and TRBJ1-1, is EADIYQTPRYLVIGTGKKITLECSQTMGHDKMYWYQQDPGMELHLIHYSYGVNSTEKGDLSSESTVSRIRTEHFPLTLESARPSHTSQYLCASRVQGRTEAFFGQGTRLTVV.

This rearrangement joins TRBV2 to TRBJ2-4, with D possibly called TRBD1 or TRBD2 (5 bases each). CDR1 is SNHLY, CDR2 FYNNEI, per germline. V lost 7 bases, J lost 7 bases, and 14 bases lay in between. This CDR3 comprises 13 residues. The CDR3 spells CASMRAGWNIQYF. The CDR3 nucleotides are TGTGCCAGCATGAGGGCAGGGTGGAACATTCAGTACTTC.